Following are 32 T cell receptor beta chains from one sample sequenced in a study of cytomegalovirus exposure and HLA in healthy donors. 60 Vbeta and 13 Jbeta primers were used in PCR. Assay used: immunoSEQ multiplex PCR; TCRdb lists only in-frame clones, some missing. The profile shows some 110,000 clones, roughly a tenth of them singletons. The sequencing sample was made of PBMCs. Every receptor here comes from a man under 40 in good health and CMV-seronegative.

The chain recombines TRBV5-4 with TRBJ1-2, with 10 bases matching TRBD1. Germline lookup yields CDR1 SGHNT and CDR2 YYREEE (reference sequence). J lost 4 bases, V lost 4 bases, and 7 bases had no gene match. The length of the CDR3 is 15 residues. In DNA form, the CDR3 reads TGTGCCAGCAGCCCCGGGACAGGGGACCTCTATGGCTACACCTTC. Translating it yields CASSPGTGDLYGYTF.

This clone has a handful of counts. The J gene is TRBJ2-5, the V gene TRBV5-6; D is perhaps TRBD1 (6 bases). This CDR3 spans 15 amino acids. Germline CDR1 is SGHDT and CDR2 is YYEEEE. The V gene lost 8 bases and the J gene lost 2 bases, with 19 bases spanning the gap. Written as DNA, the CDR3 is TGTGCCAGTTCTGCCCAGACAGGTCCACAAGAGACCCAGTACTTC. It specifies CASSAQTGPQETQYF.

CDR3 DNA sequence: TGTGCCAGCTCACCGGACACCCCAAACTATGGCTACACCTTC. As protein: CASSPDTPNYGYTF. This rearrangement joins TRBV18 to TRBJ1-2, with a tentative D call TRBD1 (5 bases). Trimming took off 3 bases at V and 2 bases at J, with 10 bases between the two ends. The CDR3 runs 14 residues. CDR1 and CDR2 from the germline V gene are KGHSH and LQKENI.

J is TRBJ2-7 and V is TRBV4-3; 9 bases align to TRBD1. The germline CDR1 and CDR2 sequences are LGHNA and YSLEER. V trimming: 0 bases; J trimming: 4 bases; junction bases outside the gene matches: 7. The CDR3 contains 16 residues. DNA of the CDR3: TGCGCCAGCAGCCAAGATCTTGGGACAGGGTTGTACGAGCAGTACTTC. This sequence encodes CASSQDLGTGLYEQYF.

There are a few counts of this clone. The gene calls are TRBV5-1 and TRBJ2-3, with 7 positions matching TRBD2. The germline gives CDR1 SGHRS, CDR2 YFSETQ. V lost 3 bases, J lost 0 bases, and 4 bases stayed unmatched. The CDR3 extends over 15 amino acids. The CDR3 reads CASSWSGVSTDTQYF. The CDR3 nucleotides read TGCGCCAGCAGCTGGAGCGGGGTAAGCACAGATACGCAGTATTTT.

The chain carries TRBV7-3 and TRBJ2-2; 8 bases are a match to TRBD2. Germline CDR1 and CDR2: SGHTA and FQGTGA. The CDR3 contains 18 residues. The V gene end was trimmed by 5 bases and the J gene end by 7 bases; junction bases not matched to a gene: 18. DNA for the CDR3: TGTGCCAGCAGCCTATCGACTAGCGAGAGGGGGGGTAGCGGGGAGCTGTTTTTT. It is translated as CASSLSTSERGGSGELFF.

This clone was counted only a few times. The rearrangement uses TRBV30 and TRBJ2-7; D perhaps matches TRBD1 (5 bases). The germline CDR1 and CDR2 sequences are GTSNPN and SVGIG (reference sequence). V lost 3 bases to trimming and J lost 0 bases, with 12 bases between them. The CDR3 is made up of 14 amino acids. The CDR3 sequence is CAWSVRAFSYEQYF. CDR3 nucleotides: TGTGCCTGGAGCGTCAGGGCGTTCTCCTACGAGCAGTACTTC.

The rearrangement links TRBV5-6 to TRBJ2-5; 8 positions agree with TRBD2. CDR1 is SGHDT and CDR2 is YYEEEE in the germline V gene. The J segment lost 5 bases and the V segment lost 3 bases, leaving 12 bases of the junction unmatched. The CDR3 consists of 16 residues. CDR3 nucleotides: TGTGCCAGCAGCTCACCATCGGGGGGGCCCTGGGAGACCCAGTACTTC. This gives the protein CASSSPSGGPWETQYF.

The chain combines TRBV9 with TRBJ1-2; 8 bases are a match to TRBD1. CDR3 size: 17 residues. V trimming: 0 bases; J trimming: 4 bases; junction bases outside the gene matches: 11. Looked up from germline, CDR1 is SGDLS and CDR2 is YYNGEE. The CDR3 nucleotides are TGTGCCAGCAGCGTAGCGGTGGGCAGGGGGCGAGGCTATGGCTACACCTTC. Protein sequence: CASSVAVGRGRGYGYTF.

The chain joins TRBV6-5 to TRBJ1-6; 7 bases fit TRBD1. Germline trimming cut 7 bases from V and 5 bases from J; bases unmatched to any gene: 8. The V gene's germline CDR1 is MNHEY and CDR2 SVGAGI. The CDR3 covers 15 residues. CDR3 amino acids: CASTATGNHNSPLHF. CDR3 DNA sequence: TGTGCCAGCACCGCGACAGGGAACCATAATTCACCCCTCCACTTT.

This clone came up a few times. The chain employs TRBV5-1 and TRBJ1-1; 7 nucleotides match TRBD1. Germline CDR1 reads SGHRS; CDR2 reads YFSETQ. V trimming: 0 bases; J trimming: 6 bases; junction bases outside the gene matches: 11. CDR3 length equals 16 residues. The CDR3 here is CASSLDLTGQGAEAFF. CDR3 nucleotides: TGCGCCAGCAGCTTGGATCTCACGGGCCAGGGGGCTGAAGCTTTCTTT.

This clone was seen only a few times. The rearrangement links TRBV5-6 to TRBJ1-1, with unresolved D. V was trimmed by 3 bases and J by 7 bases, leaving 10 bases between them. The CDR3 runs 12 residues. Germline CDR1 is SGHDT and CDR2 is YYEEEE. The CDR3 coding sequence is TGTGCCAGCAGCTCCCTAGACGGTGAAGCTTTCTTT. This codes for CASSSLDGEAFF.

This clone has just a few counts. The chain links TRBV5-5 to TRBJ2-7; D perhaps matches TRBD1 (5 bases). The V gene lost 2 bases and the J gene lost 2 bases, with 23 bases spanning the gap. The CDR3 runs to 18 residues. Germline lookup yields CDR1 SGHKS and CDR2 YYEKEE (reference sequence). This CDR3 is CASSLFSTFWQGTYEQYF. Written as DNA, the CDR3 is TGTGCCAGCAGCTTATTTTCCACCTTTTGGCAGGGTACCTACGAGCAGTACTTC.

This clone was counted a few times. The rearrangement uses TRBV9 and TRBJ1-3, with 7 bases identical to TRBD1. CDR3 length equals 14 residues. Losses at the gene ends were 2 bases for V and 8 bases for J; bases not matched to a gene: 7. Germline CDR1 reads SGDLS; CDR2 reads YYNGEE. CDR3 sequence reads: CASSVTTGSHTIYF. In nucleotides, the CDR3 is TGTGCCAGCAGCGTTACGACAGGGTCTCACACCATATATTTT.

The chain couples TRBV28 to TRBJ2-2, with TRBD2 as a possible D gene (6 bases). Deletions cut 3 bases from V and 4 bases from J, with 18 bases between. The CDR3 length is 17 residues. Germline V gives CDR1 MDHEN, CDR2 SYDVKM. In nucleotides, the CDR3 is TGTGCCAGCAGTTTGGGAGTTGGGGGAGGAGGCACCGGGGAGCTGTTTTTT. Its translation is CASSLGVGGGGTGELFF.

In its sample, this clone was seen a few times. This sequence joins TRBV7-2 and TRBJ2-2, with 9 bases identical to TRBD1. Germline-derived CDR1 and CDR2 are SGHTA and FQGNSA. The J segment lost 7 bases and the V segment lost 1 base, leaving 4 bases of the junction unmatched. The CDR3 covers 15 residues. CDR3: CASSLVLGQGGELFF. The CDR3, as DNA: TGTGCCAGCAGCTTAGTGTTGGGACAGGGCGGGGAGCTGTTTTTT.

The CDR3 DNA sequence: TGTGCCAGCAGTGGCGGCAGCCTCTTCTATGGCTACACCTTC. Amino acids: CASSGGSLFYGYTF. The V and J genes are TRBV2 and TRBJ1-2; D remains unclear. Germline V lookup: CDR1 SNHLY, CDR2 FYNNEI. The V and J ends lost 4 bases and 4 bases respectively, with 13 bases between them. The CDR3 consists of 14 residues.

This clone has only a few counts. This rearrangement joins TRBV2 to TRBJ2-2; D might be TRBD1 (6 bases). Germline CDR1 SNHLY, CDR2 FYNNEI. This CDR3 region has 13 residues. Trimming shortened V by 5 bases and J by 6 bases, and 10 bases separated the two germline ends. In DNA, the CDR3 is TGTGCCAGCAGTTTGACAGGACCCGGGGAGCTGTTTTTT. Translation gives CASSLTGPGELFF.

This clone has a handful of counts. V gene TRBV5-1 combines with J gene TRBJ1-2, with 8 bases matching TRBD1. J lost 4 bases, V lost 4 bases, and 9 bases had no gene match. The CDR3 sequence is 15 residues long. Germline-derived CDR1 and CDR2 are SGHRS and YFSETQ. CDR3 in DNA: TGCGCCAGCAGCGTCCGGACAGGGCAATTCTATGGCTACACCTTC. It codes for CASSVRTGQFYGYTF.

There are a few counts of this clone. CDR3 in amino acids: CASSRGRVINQPQHF. The CDR3 nucleotides read TGTGCCAGTTCAAGGGGCAGGGTCATTAATCAGCCCCAGCATTTT. The chain combines TRBV19 with TRBJ1-5; maybe TRBD1 (5 bases). The V end lost 8 bases, the J end lost 4 bases, and 18 bases lay between the germline ends. There are 15 residues in the CDR3. Germline values: CDR1 LNHDA, CDR2 SQIVND (reference sequence).

About this clone: Given the absence of the conserved phenylalanine or tryptophan at the CDR3 end, a read error is likely. This rearrangement joins TRBV5-4 to TRBJ1-2, with D possibly matching TRBD1 (6 bases). CDR3 length: 14 amino acids. The V end was cut by 5 bases, the J end by 2 bases, with 13 bases between. The germline gives CDR1 SGHNT, CDR2 YYREEE (reference sequence). The CDR3 region has the DNA TGTGCCAGCAGTTTGCGACAGGAAAACTATGGCTACACCCTC. Amino acids: CASSLRQENYGYTL.

This chain uses TRBV21-1 with TRBJ1-2. TRBV21-1 is a known pseudogene. There are 15 residues in the CDR3. For the CDR3, the DNA is TGTGCCAGCAGCGACCCAAGAGGGAATAACTATGGCTACACCTTC. This gives the protein CASSDPRGNNYGYTF.

This chain links TRBV10-2 with TRBJ1-1; tentatively, D is TRBD1 (5 bases). The CDR3 sequence is 17 residues long. V was shortened by 5 bases and J by 5 bases, with 24 bases between the two germline ends. CDR1 is WSHSY and CDR2 is SAAADI in the germline V gene. CDR3 DNA sequence: TGCGCCAGCAGTCAAGTCCCGGGACTCGGCCGAGGGACTGAAGCTTTCTTT. It is translated as CASSQVPGLGRGTEAFF.

Turning to this clone: Other DNA sequences from this sample encode an identical CDR3 as well. The J gene is TRBJ2-1, the V gene TRBV5-1; TRBD1 is a possible D gene (6 bases). Germline V gene data show CDR1 as SGHRS and CDR2 as YFSETQ. V lost 4 bases and J lost 6, with 8 bases in between. CDR3 length: 12 residues. Here the CDR3 DNA reads TGCGCCAGCAGCCTACAGGGCAATGAGCAGTTCTTC. Protein product: CASSLQGNEQFF. Complete variable domain (other parts from reference TRBV5-1 and TRBJ2-1): KAGVTQTPRYLIKTRGQQVTLSCSPISGHRSVSWYQQTPGQGLQFLFEYFSETQRNKGNFPGRFSGRQFSNSRSEMNVSTLELGDSALYLCASSLQGNEQFFGPGTRLTVL.

This clone came up a few times. CDR3 amino acids: CASSPGQGYYEQYF. Here the CDR3 DNA reads TGCGCCAGCAGCCCTGGTCAGGGGTACTACGAGCAGTACTTC. The chain links TRBV5-1 to TRBJ2-7; tentative D call: TRBD1 (6 bases). Germline V gene data show CDR1 as SGHRS and CDR2 as YFSETQ. Trimming pared 4 bases from V and 3 bases from J, leaving 14 bases between. The CDR3 contains 14 residues.

The CDR3 sequence: CASGLVISGSSYEQYF. DNA of the CDR3: TGTGCTAGTGGTTTGGTAATTAGCGGGAGTTCGTACGAGCAGTACTTC. The chain joins TRBV12-5 to TRBJ2-7; 9 bases match TRBD2. The CDR3 extends over 16 amino acids. The germline V gene has CDR1 LGHNT and CDR2 FRNRAP. V shed 0 bases and J 4 bases; nucleotides not matched to a gene: 7.

The rearrangement joins TRBV4-3 to TRBJ1-5, with D possibly matching TRBD1 (5 bases). The CDR3 covers 14 residues. V lost 3 bases to trimming and J lost 9 bases, with 15 bases between them. Germline V CDR1 and CDR2: LGHNA, YSLEER. CDR3: CASSQGTGVGPQHF. CDR3 coding DNA: TGCGCCAGCAGCCAGGGGACGGGGGTTGGGCCCCAGCATTTT.

The genes are TRBV5-5 and TRBJ1-5; D is uncertain. Trimming stripped 0 bases from V and 4 bases from J, with 11 bases between. From germline, CDR1 is SGHKS and CDR2 YYEKEE (reference sequence). The CDR3 is 15 residues long. The CDR3 spells CASSLAVTTNQPQHF. CDR3 DNA sequence: TGTGCCAGCAGCTTGGCCGTGACAACTAATCAGCCCCAGCATTTT.

A few counts support this clone. Different DNA sequences within this sample yield the same CDR3. The J gene is TRBJ1-4, the V gene TRBV27; the D gene is possibly TRBD1 (6 bases). From germline, CDR1 is MNHEY and CDR2 SMNVEV (reference sequence). Trimming stripped 3 bases from V and 4 bases from J, with 9 bases between. CDR3 size: 14 residues. The CDR3 sequence is CASSFSGVNEKLFF. In nucleotides, the CDR3 is TGTGCCAGCAGTTTCTCAGGGGTTAATGAAAAACTGTTTTTT.

This clone turned up a few times. The chain links TRBV4-3 to TRBJ2-7, with D perhaps TRBD2 (5 bases). The germline V gene encodes CDR1 LGHNA and CDR2 YSLEER. This CDR3 is 16 amino acids long. V gave up 0 bases and J gave up 3 bases, with 15 bases separating them. DNA of the CDR3: TGCGCCAGCAGCCAAGATTTCGCAGGAGGCTTCTACGAGCAGTACTTC. This gives the protein CASSQDFAGGFYEQYF.

This clone was observed a handful of times. V and J are TRBV5-4 and TRBJ2-2; D unclear. Trimming took 3 bases from V and 1 from J, leaving 10 bases between them. The germline gives CDR1 SGHNT, CDR2 YYREEE (reference sequence). This CDR3 contains 15 residues. CDR3 protein: CASSSSKQNTGELFF. CDR3 sequence (DNA): TGTGCCAGCAGCTCCTCCAAACAGAACACCGGGGAGCTGTTTTTT.

In this sample, this clone turned up a few times. The V and J genes are TRBV27 and TRBJ1-4; possible D gene TRBD1, 5 bases. The germline V gene has CDR1 MNHEY and CDR2 SMNVEV (reference sequence). This CDR3 is 14 amino acids long. The germline V and J ends were trimmed by 6 bases and 6 bases, with 14 bases remaining between them. CDR3 sequence reads: CASSPSGLYEKLFF. The CDR3 coding sequence is TGTGCCAGCAGCCCCTCGGGACTTTATGAAAAACTGTTTTTT.